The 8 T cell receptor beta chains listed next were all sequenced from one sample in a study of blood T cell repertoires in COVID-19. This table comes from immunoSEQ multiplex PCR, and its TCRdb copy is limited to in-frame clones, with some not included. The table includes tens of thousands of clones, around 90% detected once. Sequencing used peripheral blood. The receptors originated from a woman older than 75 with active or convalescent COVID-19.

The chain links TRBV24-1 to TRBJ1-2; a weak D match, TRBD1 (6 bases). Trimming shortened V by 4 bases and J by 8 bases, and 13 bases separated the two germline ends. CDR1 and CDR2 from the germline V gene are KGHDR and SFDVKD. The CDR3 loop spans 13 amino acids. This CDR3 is CATSEGAESGYTF. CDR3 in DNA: TGTGCCACCAGTGAGGGGGCAGAGTCGGGCTACACCTTC.

CDR3 sequence: CASSLAGGNTDTQYF. In DNA, the CDR3 is TGTGCCAGCAGCTTGGCGGGAGGGAACACAGATACGCAGTATTTT. The chain is built from TRBV7-3 and TRBJ2-3; 9 bases line up with TRBD2. In germline, CDR1 is SGHTA, CDR2 FQGTGA. The V segment lost 3 bases and the J segment 2 bases; nucleotides outside the gene matches: 3. This CDR3 comprises 15 residues.

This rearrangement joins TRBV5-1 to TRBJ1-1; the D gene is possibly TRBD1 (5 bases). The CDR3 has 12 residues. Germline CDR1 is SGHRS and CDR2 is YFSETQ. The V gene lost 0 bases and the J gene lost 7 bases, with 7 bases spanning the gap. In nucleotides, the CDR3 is TGCGCCAGCAGCTTGGTAGGGGATGAAGCTTTCTTT. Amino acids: CASSLVGDEAFF.

CDR3 amino acids: CASSLRLAGVYEQYF. The CDR3 coding sequence is TGCGCCAGCAGCTTACGACTAGCGGGTGTTTACGAGCAGTACTTC. V usage is TRBV5-1 and J usage is TRBJ2-7; 10 positions agree with TRBD2. Germline CDR1 and CDR2: SGHRS and YFSETQ. V was pared by 2 bases and J by 4 bases, with 6 bases of the junction left unmatched. The CDR3 spans 15 residues.

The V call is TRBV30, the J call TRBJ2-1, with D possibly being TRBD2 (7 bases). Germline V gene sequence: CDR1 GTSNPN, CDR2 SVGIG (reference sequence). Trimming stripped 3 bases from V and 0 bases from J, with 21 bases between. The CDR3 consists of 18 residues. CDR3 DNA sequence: TGTGCCTGGAGGATCCTCGAGGGGGGCGGGAGCTCCTACAATGAGCAGTTCTTC. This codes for CAWRILEGGGSSYNEQFF. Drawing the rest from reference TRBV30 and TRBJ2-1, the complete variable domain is SQTIHQWPATLVQPVGSPLSLECTVEGTSNPNLYWYRQAAGRGLQLLFYSVGIGQISSEVPQNLSASRPQDRQFILSSKKLLLSDSGFYLCAWRILEGGGSSYNEQFFGPGTRLTVL.

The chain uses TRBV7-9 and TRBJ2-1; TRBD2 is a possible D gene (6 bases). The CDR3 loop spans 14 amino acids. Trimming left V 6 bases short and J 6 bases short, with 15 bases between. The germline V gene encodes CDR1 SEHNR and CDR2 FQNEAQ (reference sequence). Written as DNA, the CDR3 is TGTGCCAGCAGGGGCGGGGCAGCCCTCAATGAGCAGTTCTTC. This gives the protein CASRGGAALNEQFF.

Written as DNA, the CDR3 is TGTGCCAGCAGCCCCTCGGCAGGGGCTATCCTCACTGAAGCTTTCTTT. It translates to CASSPSAGAILTEAFF. The chain recombines TRBV5-4 with TRBJ1-1, with D possibly TRBD1 on 6 matching bases. Germline V gene lookup returns CDR1 SGHNT and CDR2 YYREEE (reference sequence). The CDR3 is 16 residues long. Trimming removed 4 bases from V and 4 bases from J, with 20 bases in between.

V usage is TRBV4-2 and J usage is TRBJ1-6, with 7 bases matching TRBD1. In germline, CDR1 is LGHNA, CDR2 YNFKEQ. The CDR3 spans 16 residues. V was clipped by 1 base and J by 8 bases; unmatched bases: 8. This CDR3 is CASSQAEGAIDSPLHF. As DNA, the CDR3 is TGTGCCAGCAGCCAAGCCGAGGGGGCGATTGATTCACCCCTCCACTTT.